These 7 T cell receptor beta chains were sequenced from one sample in a study of T-cell reconstitution after alpha-beta-depleted transplantation in children. Unique molecular identifiers featured in how the TCRbeta library was prepared. TCRdb re-derived calls from the PCR reads in MiXCR, one entry per CDR3 protein. This sample yields about 610,000 distinct CDR3 sequences, of which around 27% are seen a single time; 36% belongs to the top ten. Material: PBMCs, obtained before TCRalphabeta/CD19-depleted stem cell transplant. All receptors come from a boy under two years old with Wiskott-Aldrich syndrome, due to receive a stem cell transplant.

The gene calls are TRBV28 and TRBJ2-7, with TRBD1 matching over 9 bases. Germline V gene lookup returns CDR1 MDHEN and CDR2 SYDVKM. With 5 bases clipped from V and 6 bases from J, the junction kept 11 bases outside the gene matches. The CDR3 covers 15 residues. CDR3 coding DNA: TGTGCCAGCAGTCGGGACAGGGCGGGATGGGGCGAGCAGTACTTC. Translated, it gives CASSRDRAGWGEQYF. The full variable domain, rest sourced from reference TRBV28 and TRBJ2-7, is DVKVTQSSRYLVKRTGEKVFLECVQDMDHENMFWYRQDPGLGLRLIYFSYDVKMKEKGDIPEGYSVSREKKERFSLILESASTNQTSMYLCASSRDRAGWGEQYFGPGTRLTVT.

The CDR3 reads CASSPTAGDHGELFF. The CDR3 DNA reads TGTGCCAGCAGCCCTACAGCGGGAGATCACGGGGAGCTGTTTTTT. This chain joins TRBV11-2 and TRBJ2-2; TRBD2 matches 8 bases. The CDR3 is 15 amino acids. The germline V gene has CDR1 SGHAT and CDR2 FQNNGV. Trimming took 5 bases from V and 7 from J; bases not matched to a gene: 9.

This clonotype showed up just a few times. V gene TRBV30 combines with J gene TRBJ2-2; unclear D gene. Germline V gene lookup returns CDR1 GTSNPN and CDR2 SVGIG (reference sequence). The CDR3 extends over 14 amino acids. V was trimmed by 0 bases and J by 3 bases, leaving 8 bases between them. The CDR3, as DNA: TGTGCCTGGAGTGTAGTGGCAGACACCGGGGAGCTGTTTTTT. It translates to CAWSVVADTGELFF.

V and J are TRBV7-9 and TRBJ2-7, with D perhaps matching TRBD2 (5 bases). This CDR3 comprises 14 residues. Germline assignment: CDR1 SEHNR and CDR2 FQNEAQ (reference sequence). The V gene lost 2 bases and the J gene lost 5 bases, with 13 bases spanning the gap. In DNA form, the CDR3 reads TGTGCCAGCAGCTTAACCCACGGGGAAAACGAGCAGTACTTC. The encoded protein is CASSLTHGENEQYF.

The gene calls are TRBV2 and TRBJ1-4, with 7 bases lining up with TRBD1. The germline V gene has CDR1 SNHLY and CDR2 FYNNEI. This CDR3 contains 13 residues. V shed 8 bases and J 8 bases; nucleotides not matched to a gene: 8. CDR3 protein: CASRARDSEKLFF. DNA of the CDR3: TGTGCCAGCCGGGCTCGGGACAGCGAAAAACTGTTTTTT.

This clonotype was seen only a few times. J is TRBJ2-4 and V is TRBV19, with D possibly being TRBD1 (6 bases). V was pared by 3 bases and J by 4 bases, with 10 bases between. Germline CDR1 LNHDA, CDR2 SQIVND (reference sequence). There are 14 residues in the CDR3. CDR3 coding DNA: TGTGCCAGTAGTATTTCCAGGGGTAAAAACATTCAGTACTTC. It codes for CASSISRGKNIQYF.

The chain combines TRBV25-1 with TRBJ2-7, with a weak D call TRBD1 (6 bases). The CDR3 contains 15 residues. Germline CDR1 and CDR2: MGHDK and SYGVNS. V was shortened by 1 base and J by 3 bases, with 13 bases between the two germline ends. The CDR3 protein is CASSESRRGYYEQYF. Here the CDR3 DNA reads TGTGCCAGCAGTGAATCTAGAAGGGGGTACTACGAGCAGTACTTC.